The 5 T cell receptor beta chains below come from one sample, sequenced in a study of patients and donors after allogeneic stem cell transplantation. TCRdb reprocessed the RT-PCR reads via MiXCR and lists one record per CDR3 protein. The sample shows roughly 230,000 distinct CDR3 sequences, approximately 14% of them seen only once. Sequenced input: blood, either unsorted or a sorted T cell fraction (not recorded which). The receptors originated from a human donor who was either an allogeneic HSCT recipient or a stem cell or donor lymphocyte infusion donor (not recorded which). It is not recorded whose cells these are; they may come from a transplant donor.

This clonotype has just a few counts. The chain is built from TRBV24-1 and TRBJ2-2; the match to TRBD1 covers 7 bases. J gave up 3 bases and V 4 bases, and 4 bases lay outside the gene matches. The CDR3 is 15 amino acids. Germline V CDR1 and CDR2: KGHDR, SFDVKD. In DNA, the CDR3 is TGTGCCACCAGTGACCGACAGGGTCACACCGGGGAGCTGTTTTTT. This sequence encodes CATSDRQGHTGELFF.

The chain uses TRBV5-1 and TRBJ2-3; D gene unclear. The germline V gene encodes CDR1 SGHRS and CDR2 YFSETQ. There are 13 residues in the CDR3. Trimming pared 4 bases from V and 5 bases from J, leaving 11 bases between. CDR3 DNA: TGCGCCAGCAGCGTAAAACAGATAGATACGCAGTATTTT. It encodes CASSVKQIDTQYF.

The rearrangement uses TRBV3-1 and TRBJ1-2; D is possibly TRBD1 (6 bases). CDR3 length equals 15 residues. V was clipped by 1 base and J by 2 bases, with 11 bases between them. Germline assignment: CDR1 LGHDT and CDR2 YNNKEL (reference sequence). The CDR3 DNA follows: TGTGCCAGCAGCCAAGCTGGCAGGGGCAACTATGGCTACACCTTC. This gives the protein CASSQAGRGNYGYTF.

Many counts were recorded for this clonotype. J is TRBJ1-2 and V is TRBV20-1; D possibly corresponds to TRBD1 (5 bases). The V end was cut by 5 bases, the J end by 6 bases, with 16 bases between. This CDR3 has 13 amino acids. Germline V gene data show CDR1 as DFQATT and CDR2 as SNEGSKA (reference sequence). The CDR3 reads CSAPSGDKNGYTF. As DNA, the CDR3 is TGCAGTGCTCCCTCGGGGGATAAGAATGGCTACACCTTC.

This clonotype was counted between two and nine times. The chain couples TRBV3-1 to TRBJ2-7; maybe TRBD2 (6 bases). Trimming stripped 0 bases from V and 1 base from J, with 13 bases between. The CDR3 is 16 amino acids. CDR1 LGHDT and CDR2 YNNKEL come from the germline V gene (reference sequence). The CDR3, as DNA: TGTGCCAGCAGCCAAGAGAGGACTATCATATCCTACGAGCAGTACTTC. Amino acid sequence: CASSQERTIISYEQYF.